This T cell receptor (beta chain) comes out of a study of shared clonotypes between healthy human individuals. The V end was cut by 2 bases, the J end by 5 bases, with 9 bases between. CDR1 is LGHNA and CDR2 is YSLEER in the germline V gene. This CDR3 spans 13 amino acids. Using immunoSEQ multiplex PCR, the repertoire was profiled, and TCRdb retains in-frame clones only, with some absent. In the table there are around 1.4 million clones, approximately 98.5% of which are singletons. The sample consisted of naive CD4+ T cells sorted from blood. Subset denoted: CD45RA+ positively selected. The chain recombines TRBV4-3 with TRBJ1-2; D call uncertain. This receptor was identified in a man aged 25-45 years in good health. In DNA, the CDR3 is TGCGCCAGCAGCCAAAGTACATCTTATGGCTACACCTTC. Translation gives CASSQSTSYGYTF.